This T cell receptor (beta chain) was retrieved from a study of shared clonotypes between healthy human individuals (dated by TCRdb to 2018 to 2021). Broadly, across the study: A couple of women and a few men aged 18 to 49 years were included in the cohort. To estimate repertoire size and how much clonotype sharing occurs between individuals, the study deeply sequenced the blood TCR repertoires of several healthy adults. Libraries were prepared and TCR repertoires were sequenced by different laboratories using diverse techniques, in order to increase sequencing depth and limit assay-specific biases. Leukapheresis yielded between about 0.8 and 8.9 billion PBMCs per donor.

V is cut back by 3 bases and J by 8 bases, with 5 bases in the junction unmatched. Measured from the cysteine to the phenylalanine, the CDR3 is 13 residues long. Only CDR3 DNA remains: 39 bases, in frame from the first base. The germline V gene provides CDR1 KGHSH and CDR2 LQKENI. Details on this clone: Its antigen has not been determined. It has no much larger one-base neighbor in the sample; base qualities were not kept.

Donors were healthy HIV-negative adults with no recently reported acute infections or vaccinations. Every donor was a Caucasian adult residing in Nashville, Tennessee, USA. For unsorted samples, about 90 million PBMCs were counted and genomic DNA was extracted with the QIAamp DNA Blood Mini kit. Blood was collected by leukapheresis, and PBMCs were isolated by Ficoll-Histopaque density gradient centrifugation and then cryopreserved in liquid nitrogen vapor phase. Using the deep immunoSEQ assay, TCR CDR3 regions were amplified from genomic DNA by multiplex PCR. Extracted genomic DNA from each cell subset was distributed evenly across all wells of several immunoSEQ 96-well plates, and each plate was treated as a replicate. For unsorted PBMC, each replicate PCR was loaded with roughly 270 ng genomic DNA, equivalent to some 27,000 T cell genomes. Genomic DNA from unsorted PBMC was sequenced over ten immunoSEQ deep assay plates. Purified libraries were quantified with a Qubit 3.0 fluorometer, sized on a Bioanalyzer 2100, and re-quantified with the KAPA Library Quantification kit. Each immunoSEQ 96-well plate was sequenced on its own single-read 150-cycle Illumina NextSeq 550 flow cell. Turning to the authors' computational methods: Because the immunoSEQ output included only junctional sequences and no quality scores, the filtering could not be the same as the filtering used for full-length reads. Sequences were annotated with PyIR, a Python wrapper for IgBLAST v1.9, and V/J genes and CDR3 were assigned using IMGT germline references. Reads were filtered out if the reads had weak V/J assignments (E-value above 1e-6), no CDR3, stop codons, out-of-frame junctions, or ambiguous translated residues. V3J clonotypes were defined by identical inferred V gene, J gene, and CDR3 amino acid sequence. Percentage overlap between repertoires was calculated by dividing the number of shared unique clonotypes by the size of the smaller repertoire. Three approaches were used to assess repertoire richness: RTK rarefaction, the Chao1 estimator, and Recon v2.1 estimates of unobserved clonotypes. The immuneACCESS repertoire file appears here via TCRdb, limited to in-frame rearrangements. These files lack a portion of the clones; in checked studies, under half of the deficit traces to unresolved V genes, and the cause of the others is not known. That table furnishes V, J and clone size, whereas the DNA furnished D and trimming. The sample profile shows about 480,000 clones; nearly 80% of them were found once. The biggest ten clones account for around 13% of the sample.

What the authors observed across the whole study: Because the study included only a small number of donors, the genetic and exposure-history diversity represented was limited. Pairwise subsampling indicated that sequencing depth was expected to affect the degree of clonotype sharing among donors. Sampling was restricted to blood, and TCR repertoires in tissue are likely to differ from TCR repertoires in blood.

The source is a woman aged 40 to 49 in good health. Some clones in this sample may be carry-over from other donors' samples. The sequenced sample consisted of PBMCs. The sequence is built from TRBV18 and TRBJ1-2; 8 middle bases align to TRBD1. Here is the DNA: TGTGCCAGCTCACCGGACAGGGTAGGCGGCTACACCTTC. Translated, this gives CASSPDRVGGYTF.